This TCR beta chain was identified in a study of blood T cell repertoires in COVID-19. The wider study: Donors in the United States, Italy and Spain gave samples during acute or convalescent COVID-19. From T cells, B-cell-depleted T cells, or PBMCs came the material, which was cDNA or gDNA.

Trimming took 0 bases from V and 5 from J; bases not matched to a gene: 15. Germline CDR1 SGHTA, CDR2 FQGTGA. The CDR3 totals 18 residues. In the authors' methods: It was from reference gene primer amplification that nucleated cell counts were estimated. Clones were read by immunoSEQ multiplex PCR, and TCRdb kept only the in-frame ones, dropping some. V and J calls and clone size are those listed in that table; D and trimming were worked out from the DNA. Altogether some 150,000 clones are present, around 82% being singletons, with the ten largest covering about 2.7%. This clone was observed a single time.

The receptor comes from a human donor with acute or convalescent COVID-19. The donor label of this sample is uncertain. The sample was peripheral blood. The chain recombines TRBV7-3 with TRBJ2-7; 8 bases are shared with TRBD1. CDR3 region: CASSLTGQGGQGTHEQYF. The CDR3 bases are TGTGCCAGCAGCTTAACGGGACAAGGAGGACAGGGAACCCACGAGCAGTACTTC. The variable domain in full, completed from reference TRBV7-3 and TRBJ2-7, reads GAGVSQTPSNKVTEKGKYVELRCDPISGHTALYWYRQSLGQGPEFLIYFQGTGAADDSGLPNDRFFAVRPEGSVSTLKIQRTERGDSAVYLCASSLTGQGGQGTHEQYFGPGTRLTVT.